A selection of T cell receptor beta chains follows, all from one sample in a study of T cell responses to AZD1222 COVID-19 vaccine. Produced via immunoSEQ multiplex PCR; TCRdb's table is partial and in-frame only. The sample carries over 75,000 clones, 75% to 90% recorded once. The sample in question was peripheral blood, obtained 28 days after the second AZD1222 dose. The receptor source for this set is an adult who received the AZD1222 COVID-19 vaccine. The CDR3 runs from the conserved cysteine through the conserved F or W. D genes are given only for firm matches. Size is omitted from some rows. Given values are once, few, many or a class for expanded clones.

clone size	D gene	V gene	CDR3 length	J gene	CDR3 DNA	CDR3 protein
-	-	TRBV27	13	TRBJ2-7	TGTGCCAGCAGTTTATCAACTAGCTACGAGCAGTACTTC	CASSLSTSYEQYF
-	TRBD2	TRBV5-1	16	TRBJ2-3	TGCGCCAGCAGCTTGGGCCTAGCGGGAGACTTGGATACGCAGTATTTT	CASSLGLAGDLDTQYF
-	-	TRBV6-1	17	TRBJ1-6	TGTGCCAGCAGTGCCGAAGAGGGGCCCGGCCAAAATTCACCCCTCCACTTT	CASSAEEGPGQNSPLHF
few	-	TRBV12-3/TRBV12-4	13	TRBJ2-2	TGTGCCAACCAGGATACAAACACCGGGGAGCTGTTTTTT	CANQDTNTGELFF
-	-	TRBV20-1	16	TRBJ1-2	TGCAGTGCTAGTCCCACCGCTTACAAGCTCCGGGAGCGCTACACCTTC	CSASPTAYKLRERYTF
-	-	TRBV27	14	TRBJ2-5	TGTGCCAGCAGTTTATCGTGGAACCAAGAGACCCAGTACTTC	CASSLSWNQETQYF
once	-	TRBV11-3	14	TRBJ2-5	TGTGCCAGCAGCTTAGGCGGGGACGGAGAGACCCAGTACTTC	CASSLGGDGETQYF
-	-	TRBV5-6	14	TRBJ1-3	TGTGCCAGCAGCCTCAGGGCTCCAGGAAACACCATATATTTT	CASSLRAPGNTIYF
-	-	TRBV5-7	15	TRBJ1-5	TGTGCCAGCAGCACCGGGACGGAGACTCTTCGGCCCCAGCATTTT	CASSTGTETLRPQHF
-	-	TRBV29-1	17	TRBJ2-3	TGCAGCGTTGTTCCTGTATTTCTGGTACGGGGCACAGATACGCAGTATTTT	CSVVPVFLVRGTDTQYF
-	TRBD1	TRBV6-5	15	TRBJ1-1	TGTGCCAGCAGTTACTCGGGGACAGAGAACACTGAAGCTTTCTTT	CASSYSGTENTEAFF
once	TRBD1	TRBV6-2/TRBV6-3	19	TRBJ1-5	TGTGCCAGCAGTTACTCTGGGACAGGGCTCGAATATAGCAATCAGCCCCAGCATTTT	CASSYSGTGLEYSNQPQHF
once	-	TRBV19	14	TRBJ2-3	TGTGCCAGTAAGGCCAGAACTAGCACAGATACGCAGTATTTT	CASKARTSTDTQYF
once	-	TRBV25-1	13	TRBJ1-5	TGTGCCAGCGCAGGGGCTGGCAATCAGCCCCAGCATTTT	CASAGAGNQPQHF
-	TRBD1	TRBV12-3/TRBV12-4	13	TRBJ1-6	TGTGCCAGCAGCCCTCAGGGGGATTCACCCCTCCACTTT	CASSPQGDSPLHF
-	-	TRBV5-4	13	TRBJ1-2	TGTGCCAGCAGCCAAGGGGAGGACTATGGCTACACCTTC	CASSQGEDYGYTF
-	-	TRBV19	15	TRBJ1-3	TGTGCCAGTAGTATTATGGACAACTCTGGAAACACCATATATTTT	CASSIMDNSGNTIYF
-	TRBD1	TRBV30	16	TRBJ1-5	TGTGCCTGGCAACCCGGGACAGGGGGTTGGGGTCAGCCCCAGCATTTT	CAWQPGTGGWGQPQHF
-	TRBD2	TRBV6-1	17	TRBJ2-5	TGTGCCAGCAGTGAAGCCCTCCTCGGGAGGGGCCAAGAGACCCAGTACTTC	CASSEALLGRGQETQYF
-	TRBD2	TRBV7-9	16	TRBJ2-7	TGTGCCAGCAGCTATTCTAGCGGGGTGATCTCCTACGAGCAGTACTTC	CASSYSSGVISYEQYF
-	-	TRBV5-6	16	TRBJ2-1	TGTGCCAGCAGCTTGGAACTTAGGGGGAGAAACAATGAGCAGTTCTTC	CASSLELRGRNNEQFF
-	TRBD2	TRBV18	21	TRBJ2-2	TGTGCCAGCTCACCAAGGCGCGCTAGCGGGGGGGATGTGAAGAACACCGGGGAGCTGTTTTTT	CASSPRRASGGDVKNTGELFF
-	TRBD1	TRBV5-1	15	TRBJ1-4	TGCGCCAGCAGCGTACTGGGGACAGCAAATGAAAAACTGTTTTTT	CASSVLGTANEKLFF
few	-	TRBV30	13	TRBJ1-4	TGTGCCTGGAGTAGGGGGACTAATGAAAAACTGTTTTTT	CAWSRGTNEKLFF
-	-	TRBV5-1	15	TRBJ2-5	TGCGCCAGCAGTCACCGGGATGGGGTTGGGGAGACCCAGTACTTC	CASSHRDGVGETQYF
-	TRBD1	TRBV9	13	TRBJ1-1	TGTGCCAGCAGCGCGGCAGGGGGAACTGAAGCTTTCTTT	CASSAAGGTEAFF
-	-	TRBV3-1/TRBV3-2	17	TRBJ2-7	TGTGCCAGCAGCCAAGGGGTCTATCGGGGGAGCTCCTACGAGCAGTACTTC	CASSQGVYRGSSYEQYF
-	TRBD2	TRBV18	14	TRBJ2-7	TGTGCCAGCTCACCGGGACTAGCGGGAAACGAGCAGTACTTC	CASSPGLAGNEQYF
-	TRBD1	TRBV2	15	TRBJ1-6	TGTGCCAGCAGACCCACCGGGACAGGGAATTCACCCCTCCACTTT	CASRPTGTGNSPLHF
-	TRBD2	TRBV5-1	17	TRBJ2-3	TGCGCCAGCAGCTTGGATTCTAGCGGGAGGTTTGGAGATACGCAGTATTTT	CASSLDSSGRFGDTQYF
-	TRBD1	TRBV12-3/TRBV12-4	11	TRBJ1-2	TGTGCCAGCACCATAGGGGGCGGCTACACCTTC	CASTIGGGYTF
-	-	TRBV3-1/TRBV3-2	13	TRBJ1-2	TGTGCCAGCAGCCCCACCGTAAGGGGAGGCTACACCTTC	CASSPTVRGGYTF
many	-	TRBV7-8	15	TRBJ1-5	TGTGCCAGCAGCTTAGAAAGGGGCGGCAATCAGCCCCAGCATTTT	CASSLERGGNQPQHF
-	TRBD1	TRBV19	13	TRBJ1-1	TGTGCCAGTACGACAGGGGGGAACACTGAAGCTTTCTTT	CASTTGGNTEAFF
-	-	TRBV3-1/TRBV3-2	12	TRBJ2-7	TGTGCCAGCAGCCAGGGGGGGGCCGAGCAGTACTTC	CASSQGGAEQYF
-	-	TRBV20-1	11	TRBJ1-2	TGCAGTGCTACAGGGTCTCGCGGCTACACCTTC	CSATGSRGYTF
-	TRBD2	TRBV28	14	TRBJ2-4	TGTGCCAGCAGGCCAGGGACTACCCTGAACATTCAGTACTTC	CASRPGTTLNIQYF
medium-sized	TRBD1	TRBV30	16	TRBJ2-3	TGTGCCTGGAGTGCCCCTCGGGACAGTAGCACAGATACGCAGTATTTT	CAWSAPRDSSTDTQYF
-	-	TRBV9	15	TRBJ1-1	TGTGCCAGCAGCGTAGATATAGGGATGGACACTGAAGCTTTCTTT	CASSVDIGMDTEAFF
once	TRBD1	TRBV6-1	15	TRBJ1-1	TGTGCCAGCAGTGAGTTCACAGGGGGGAACACTGAAGCTTTCTTT	CASSEFTGGNTEAFF
-	-	TRBV7-4	16	TRBJ2-7	TGTGCCAGCAGCTTAGTTGCTAGCAATAACTCCTACGAGCAGTACTTC	CASSLVASNNSYEQYF
-	TRBD1	TRBV7-2	14	TRBJ2-5	TGTGCCAGCAGCCTATTCCAGGGGGAAGAGACCCAGTACTTC	CASSLFQGEETQYF
-	-	TRBV7-3	14	TRBJ2-3	TGTGCCAGCAGCTTAACCGTCAGTGCGGATACGCAGTATTTT	CASSLTVSADTQYF
-	TRBD1	TRBV13	14	TRBJ1-3	TGTGCCAGCAGCTCCTACAGGGGGCGAAACACCATATATTTT	CASSSYRGRNTIYF
-	-	TRBV11-2	16	TRBJ1-3	TGTGCCAGCAGCTTAGATTACGGGGGCTCTGGAAACACCATATATTTT	CASSLDYGGSGNTIYF
medium-sized	TRBD1	TRBV19	14	TRBJ1-4	TGTGCCAGTAGAAGGCTCCAGGGGGATGAAAAACTGTTTTTT	CASRRLQGDEKLFF
once	TRBD1	TRBV18	14	TRBJ1-6	TGTGCCAGCTCACTCCGGGACAGGGAATCACCCCTCCACTTT	CASSLRDRESPLHF
once	TRBD1	TRBV5-6	15	TRBJ1-6	TGTGCCAGCAGCTTGGGGACAGGGGTCAATTCACCCCTCCACTTT	CASSLGTGVNSPLHF
-	TRBD2	TRBV9	15	TRBJ2-7	TGTGCCAGCAGCAAGGGACTAGCTTTTTCCTACGAGCAGTACTTC	CASSKGLAFSYEQYF
-	-	TRBV12-3/TRBV12-4	11	TRBJ1-1	TGTGCCAGCAAGAGGAGTACTGAAGCTTTCTTT	CASKRSTEAFF
-	-	TRBV7-2	9	TRBJ2-5	TGTGCCAGCAGCTTAGAAGGTGACTTC	CASSLEGDF
-	-	TRBV6-5	11	TRBJ1-2	TGTGCCAGCACCAATGGGGTGGGCTACACCTTC	CASTNGVGYTF
-	TRBD2	TRBV5-1	14	TRBJ2-7	TGCGCCAGCAGCTTGGGGACTAGCGGTTACGAGCAGTACTTC	CASSLGTSGYEQYF
-	-	TRBV4-2	16	TRBJ2-2	TGTGCCAGCAGCCCGGGTGGAAGTCAGGACACCGGGGAGCTGTTTTTT	CASSPGGSQDTGELFF
once	-	TRBV19	15	TRBJ2-7	TGTGCCAGTAGGGACACCGCAATAAAACCCTACGAGCAGTACTTC	CASRDTAIKPYEQYF
-	-	TRBV5-1	14	TRBJ2-7	TGCGCCAGCAGCTGGGGGGACAGTCCCTACGAGCAGTACTTC	CASSWGDSPYEQYF
-	-	TRBV6-1	16	TRBJ2-4	TGTGCCAGCAGTGACGCCCATGAAGGAGGCAAAAACATTCAGTACTTC	CASSDAHEGGKNIQYF